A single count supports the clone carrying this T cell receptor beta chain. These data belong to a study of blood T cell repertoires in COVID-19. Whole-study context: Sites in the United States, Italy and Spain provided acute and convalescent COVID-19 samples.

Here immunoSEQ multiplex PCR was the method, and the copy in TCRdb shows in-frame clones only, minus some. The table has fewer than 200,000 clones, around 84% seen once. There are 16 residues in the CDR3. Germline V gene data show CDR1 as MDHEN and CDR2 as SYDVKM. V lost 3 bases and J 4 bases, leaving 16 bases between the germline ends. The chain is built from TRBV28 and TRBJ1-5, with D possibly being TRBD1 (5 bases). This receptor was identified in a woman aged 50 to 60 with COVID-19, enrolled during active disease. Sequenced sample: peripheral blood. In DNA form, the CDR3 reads TGTGCCAGCAGTTTCCCCGGGGCGGGAAGTAATCAGCCCCAGCATTTT. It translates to CASSFPGAGSNQPQHF.